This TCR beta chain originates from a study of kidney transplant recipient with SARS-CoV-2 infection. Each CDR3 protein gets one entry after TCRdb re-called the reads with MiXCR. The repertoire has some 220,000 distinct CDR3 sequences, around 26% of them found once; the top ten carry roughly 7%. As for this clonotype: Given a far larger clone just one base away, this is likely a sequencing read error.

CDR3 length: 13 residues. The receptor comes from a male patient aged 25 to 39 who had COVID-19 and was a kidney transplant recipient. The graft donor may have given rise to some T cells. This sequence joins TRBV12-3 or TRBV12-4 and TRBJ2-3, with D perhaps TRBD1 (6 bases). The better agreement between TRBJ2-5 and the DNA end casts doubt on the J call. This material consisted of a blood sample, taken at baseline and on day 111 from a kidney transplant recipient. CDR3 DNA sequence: TGTGCCAGCAGTTTTAAGGGGGAAGGGACCCAGTACTTC. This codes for CASSFKGEGTQYF.